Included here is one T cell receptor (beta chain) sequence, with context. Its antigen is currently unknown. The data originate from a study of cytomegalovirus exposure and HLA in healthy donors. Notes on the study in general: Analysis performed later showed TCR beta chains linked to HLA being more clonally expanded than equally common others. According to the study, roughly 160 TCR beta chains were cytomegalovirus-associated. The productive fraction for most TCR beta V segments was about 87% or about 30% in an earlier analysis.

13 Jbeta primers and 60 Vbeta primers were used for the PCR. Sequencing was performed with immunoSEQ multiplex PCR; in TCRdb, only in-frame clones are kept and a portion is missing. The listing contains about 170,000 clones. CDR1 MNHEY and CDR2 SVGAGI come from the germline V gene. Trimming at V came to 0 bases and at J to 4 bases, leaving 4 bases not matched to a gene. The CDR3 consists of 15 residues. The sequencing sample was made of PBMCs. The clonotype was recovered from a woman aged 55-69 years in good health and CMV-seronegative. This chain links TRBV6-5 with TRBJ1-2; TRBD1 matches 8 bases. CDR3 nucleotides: TGTGCCAGCAGTTACTCGATAACAGGGGGCTATGGCTACACCTTC. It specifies CASSYSITGGYGYTF.